The clone carrying this T cell receptor beta chain was detected only once. Its cognate antigen is unknown. Trimming shortened V by 0 bases and J by 1 base, and 10 bases separated the two germline ends. CDR1 and CDR2 from the germline V gene are LNHNV and YYDKDF (reference sequence). The CDR3 totals 15 residues. This specimen belongs to a study of T cell repertoires in cytomegalovirus infection. General study findings and limits: People with CMV and the relevant HLA were identified by cumulative public TCR beta family frequency. What dominated the ex vivo response were HLA-C-restricted CMV-specific TCR beta clonotypes.

TCRdb reprocessed the reads via MiXCR and lists one record per CDR3 protein. The sample has some 70,000 distinct CDR3 sequences, approximately 22% seen once; the top ten hold under 85%. This clonotype was obtained from a human donor in good health (CMV status not recorded). Some clones in this sample may be carry-over from other donors' samples. This chain connects TRBV15 to TRBJ2-7, with unresolved D. Sequencing used PBMCs, sequenced either directly or after in vitro stimulation (not recorded which). CDR3 DNA sequence: TGTGCCACCAGCAGAGACAGGAGTGAATCCTACGAGCAGTACTTC. This gives the protein CATSRDRSESYEQYF.